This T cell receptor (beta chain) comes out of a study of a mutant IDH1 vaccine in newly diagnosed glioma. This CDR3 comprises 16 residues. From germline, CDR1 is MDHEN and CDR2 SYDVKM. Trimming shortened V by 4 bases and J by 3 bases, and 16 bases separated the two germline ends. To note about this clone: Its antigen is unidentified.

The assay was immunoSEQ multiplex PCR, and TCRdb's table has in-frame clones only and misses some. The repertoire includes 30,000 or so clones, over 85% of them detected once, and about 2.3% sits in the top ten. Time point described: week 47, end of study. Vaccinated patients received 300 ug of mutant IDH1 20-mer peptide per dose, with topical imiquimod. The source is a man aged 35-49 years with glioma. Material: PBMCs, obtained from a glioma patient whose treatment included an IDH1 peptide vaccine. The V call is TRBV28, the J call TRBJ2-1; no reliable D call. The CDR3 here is CASSSSGRRFYNEQFF. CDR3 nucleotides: TGTGCCAGCAGTTCCTCCGGGCGCAGGTTCTACAATGAGCAGTTCTTC. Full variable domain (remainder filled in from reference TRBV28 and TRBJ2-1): DVKVTQSSRYLVKRTGEKVFLECVQDMDHENMFWYRQDPGLGLRLIYFSYDVKMKEKGDIPEGYSVSREKKERFSLILESASTNQTSMYLCASSSSGRRFYNEQFFGPGTRLTVL.